This T cell receptor (beta chain) was sequenced for a study of blood T cells in healthy people across ages. Per individual sample, total RNA of at least 6 micrograms was extracted. Study-level results: There were more naive CD4+ cells and higher diversity in long-lived donors than in aged donors.

It was with a sample-barcoded 5' primer and a J-beta primer mix that a second PCR of about 7 to 12 cycles was run. TCRdb analysed the 5' RACE reads with MiXCR anew, one entry per CDR3 protein. The sample has 850,000 to 1,000,000 distinct CDR3 sequences, roughly half seen once. About this clonotype: Its target is unknown.

CDR3 size: 14 residues. Germline CDR1 and CDR2: KGHSH and LQKENI. The sequenced sample was blood. This chain connects TRBV18 to TRBJ2-7; no firm D call. The closer fit of TRBJ2-5 to the DNA end suggests the J call may be wrong. This TCR derives from a woman in her sixties in good health. As DNA, the CDR3 is TGTGCCAGCTCACCTCGAAGGGAAAAGGAGACCCAGTACTTC. Amino acid sequence: CASSPRREKETQYF.